This T cell receptor (beta chain) was recorded in a study of metastatic and nonmetastatic thyroid tumors. Study in general: For malignant and benign thyroid patients, tumor or nodule tissue and blood were the sources whose repertoires were compared. General study findings and limits: TCR beta diversity was reportedly significantly higher in malignant thyroid tumors than benign nodules, in blood and tumor.

Original methodology: The study took CDR3 differences across clinicopathological groups and made a distant-metastasis classifier for papillary thyroid cancer from them. Through MiXCR, TCRdb re-clonotyped the PCR reads. The V and J calls were not made by the authors but by TCRdb's processing. This sample has about 93,000 clones, with roughly 12% found just once. Only one count was recorded for this clone. Its target is not known. This CDR3 contains 14 residues. CDR1 SGHTA and CDR2 FQGNSA come from the germline V gene. V gave up 2 bases and J gave up 11 bases, with 19 bases separating them. Thyroid surgery took place with no prior treatment in any patient.

The clonotype comes from a female donor with papillary thyroid cancer or a benign thyroid nodule (not recorded which). Some clones in this sample may be carry-over from other donors' samples. The genes are TRBV7-2 and TRBJ2-7; no clear D gene. The sample taken for sequencing was blood. The CDR3 spells CASSLSVYGYVEYF. DNA of the CDR3: TGTGCCAGCAGCTTAAGTGTCTACGGCTACGTGGAGTACTTC.